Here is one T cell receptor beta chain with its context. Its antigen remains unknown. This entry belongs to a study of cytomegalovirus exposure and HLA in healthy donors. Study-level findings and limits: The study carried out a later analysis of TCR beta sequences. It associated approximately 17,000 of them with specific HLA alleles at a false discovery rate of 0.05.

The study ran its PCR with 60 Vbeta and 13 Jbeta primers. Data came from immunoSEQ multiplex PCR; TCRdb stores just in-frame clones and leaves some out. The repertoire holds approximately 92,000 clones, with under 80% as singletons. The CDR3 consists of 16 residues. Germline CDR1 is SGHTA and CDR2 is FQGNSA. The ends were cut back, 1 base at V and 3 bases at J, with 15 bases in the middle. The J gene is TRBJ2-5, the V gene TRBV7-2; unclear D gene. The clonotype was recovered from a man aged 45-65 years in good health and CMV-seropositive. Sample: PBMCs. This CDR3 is CASSLDLTTPKETQYF. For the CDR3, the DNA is TGTGCCAGCAGCTTAGACTTAACGACACCGAAAGAGACCCAGTACTTC.